This record looks at one T cell receptor beta chain sequence and its context. Its antigen is still unknown. The sample holds no much larger clone one base away, and base qualities are not on file. Participants in the prospective study were aged about 18 to 95 years, lived in 20 to 25 United States geographic areas, and enrolled through a virtual design. In the prospective study, participants were assigned to cohorts based on the clinical history participants reported in a screening survey and a study questionnaire. Recovered participants in ImmuneRACE Cohort 3 were defined by two consecutive negative NP/OP PCR tests, clearance by a healthcare professional, or resolution of symptoms. In the prospective study, whole blood, serum and a nasopharyngeal or oropharyngeal swab were collected from each participant by mobile phlebotomists. Over an approximately 2-month period, participants in the prospective study had the option of providing additional blood draws and questionnaires. Blood samples from the prospective study were shipped frozen or at room temperature prior to DNA extraction.

V loses 2 bases of germline sequence and J loses 8 bases, and the interval between the two ends is 18 bases. CDR1 and CDR2 were assigned from the germline V gene as SGHDT and YYEEEE. Including cysteine and phenylalanine, the CDR3 has 15 amino acids. Just the 45-base CDR3 DNA is kept, in frame starting at base 1. These data are taken from a study of blood T cell repertoires in COVID-19 (dated by TCRdb to about 2020). About the investigation overall: Samples from collaborators originated in the United States, Italy and Spain and spanned both the acute and convalescent phases of COVID-19. The prospective study material was composed of cDNA or gDNA derived from T cells, B-cell-depleted T cells, or PBMCs. The dataset comprised deeply sampled blood TCRbeta repertoires from subjects exposed to, actively infected with, or recovered from COVID-19. The repertoires were released in a freely available public database meant as a resource for research on the immune response to SARS-CoV-2. The samples were drawn from the first 160 participants of the ongoing ImmuneRACE study and from under 1,500 subjects provided by 6 global collaborators. Sample metadata almost always included a de-identified subject ID, COVID-19 status, age in years and sex. Where available, HLA class I and class II types were taken from metadata supplied by the sample provider and were not determined by assay-based typing. What the research found in general, with its limitations: The quantity of clinical and demographic metadata differed by source and by participant and was supplied without curation.

The immunoSEQ Assay, a bias-controlled multiplex PCR, was used to amplify TCRbeta CDR3 regions from genomic DNA. As for the original processing: The number of nucleated cells in each sample was estimated from the amplification of reference gene primers within the assay. Sequence reads were collapsed and filtered to measure the absolute abundance of every unique TCRbeta CDR3 rearrangement. For each sample, productive Simpson clonality was calculated as the square root of Simpson's diversity index across productive rearrangements. TCRdb limited this immuneACCESS table to in-frame rearrangements with V and J called. A share of clones is missing; checked studies link under half to unresolved V genes, and the rest is unexplained. V, J and clone size derive from that table, while D and trimming were established from the DNA sequence. This sample lists about 220,000 clones; 65% to 85% were detected once. The ten largest clones take up approximately 3.6% of the sample.

The clonotype comes from a woman aged 55 to 70 who had recovered from COVID-19. The material sequenced was PBMCs or T cells enriched from blood (not recorded which). The sequence is built from TRBV5-6 and TRBJ2-3, with a weak D call of TRBD2 (5 bases match). The base sequence is TGTGCCAGCAGCTTAAGGATTTCGGGGTTTGGTACGCAGTATTTT. Its translation is CASSLRISGFGTQYF.